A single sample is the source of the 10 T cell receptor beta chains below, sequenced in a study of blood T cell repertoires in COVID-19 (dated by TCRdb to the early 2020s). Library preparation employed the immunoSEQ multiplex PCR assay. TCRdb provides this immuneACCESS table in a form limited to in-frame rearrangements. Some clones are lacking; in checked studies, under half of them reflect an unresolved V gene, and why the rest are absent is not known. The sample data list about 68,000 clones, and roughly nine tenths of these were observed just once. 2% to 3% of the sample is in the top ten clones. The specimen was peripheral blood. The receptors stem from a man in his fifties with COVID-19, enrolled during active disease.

The CDR3 here is CAIRGSGDSYEQYF. Here the CDR3 DNA reads TGTGCCATCAGGGGAAGCGGCGATTCGTACGAGCAGTACTTC. The chain couples TRBV10-3 to TRBJ2-7; D perhaps matches TRBD2 (5 bases). The germline CDR1 and CDR2 sequences are ENHRY and SYGVKD. Trimming removed 6 bases from V and 4 bases from J, with 16 bases in between. The CDR3 sequence is 14 residues long.

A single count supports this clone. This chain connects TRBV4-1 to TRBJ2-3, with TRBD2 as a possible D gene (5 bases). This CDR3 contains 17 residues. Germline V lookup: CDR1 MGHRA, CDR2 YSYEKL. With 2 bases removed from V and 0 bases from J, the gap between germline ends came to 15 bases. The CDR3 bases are TGCGCCAGCAGCCAATTGGGGAGCGTAACAAGCACAGATACGCAGTATTTT. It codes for CASSQLGSVTSTDTQYF.

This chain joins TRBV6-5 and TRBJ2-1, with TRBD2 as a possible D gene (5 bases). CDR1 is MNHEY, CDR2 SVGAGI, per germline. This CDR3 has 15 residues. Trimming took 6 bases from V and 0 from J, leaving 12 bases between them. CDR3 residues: CASREVASSYNEQFF. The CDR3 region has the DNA TGTGCCAGCAGGGAGGTAGCGAGCTCCTACAATGAGCAGTTCTTC.

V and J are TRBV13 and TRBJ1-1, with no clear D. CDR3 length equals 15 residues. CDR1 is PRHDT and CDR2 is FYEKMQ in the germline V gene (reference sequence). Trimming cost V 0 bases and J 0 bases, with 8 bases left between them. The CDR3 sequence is CASSLGGRMNTEAFF. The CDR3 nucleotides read TGTGCCAGCAGCTTAGGGGGCAGAATGAACACTGAAGCTTTCTTT.

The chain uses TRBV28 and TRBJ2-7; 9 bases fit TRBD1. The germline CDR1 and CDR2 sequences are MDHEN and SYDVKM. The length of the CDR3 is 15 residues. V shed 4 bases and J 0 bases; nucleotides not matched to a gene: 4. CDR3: CASSSWTGASYEQYF. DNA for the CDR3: TGTGCCAGCAGTTCCTGGACAGGGGCCTCCTACGAGCAGTACTTC.

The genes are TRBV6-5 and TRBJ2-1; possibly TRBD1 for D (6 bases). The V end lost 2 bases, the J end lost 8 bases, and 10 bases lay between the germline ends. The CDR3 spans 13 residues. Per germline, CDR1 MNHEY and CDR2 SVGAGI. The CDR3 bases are TGTGCCAGCAGTTACACTAACAGGGATGAGCAGTTCTTC. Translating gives CASSYTNRDEQFF.

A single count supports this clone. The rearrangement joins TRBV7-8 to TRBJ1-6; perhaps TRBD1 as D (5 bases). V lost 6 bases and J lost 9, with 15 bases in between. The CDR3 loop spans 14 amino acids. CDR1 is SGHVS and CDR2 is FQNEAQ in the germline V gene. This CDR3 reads CASRPTGEVSPLHF. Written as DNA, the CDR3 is TGTGCCAGCAGACCAACAGGAGAGGTTTCACCCCTCCACTTT. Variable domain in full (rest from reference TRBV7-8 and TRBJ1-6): GAGVSQSPRYKVAKRGQDVALRCDPISGHVSLFWYQQALGQGPEFLTYFQNEAQLDKSGLPSDRFFAERPEGSVSTLKIQRTQQEDSAVYLCASRPTGEVSPLHFGNGTRLTVT.

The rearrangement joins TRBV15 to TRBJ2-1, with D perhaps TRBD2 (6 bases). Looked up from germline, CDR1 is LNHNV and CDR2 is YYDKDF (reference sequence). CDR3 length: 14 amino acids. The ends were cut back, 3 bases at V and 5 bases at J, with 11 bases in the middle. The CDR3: CATSRGGNDNEQFF. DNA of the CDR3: TGTGCCACCAGCAGGGGCGGGAACGACAATGAGCAGTTCTTC.

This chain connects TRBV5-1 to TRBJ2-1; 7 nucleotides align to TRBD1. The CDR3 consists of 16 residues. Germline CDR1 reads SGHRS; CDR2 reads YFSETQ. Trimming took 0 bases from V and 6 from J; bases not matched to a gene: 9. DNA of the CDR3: TGCGCCAGCAGCTTGGGGGCAGGGGGAACGATCAATGAGCAGTTCTTC. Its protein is CASSLGAGGTINEQFF.

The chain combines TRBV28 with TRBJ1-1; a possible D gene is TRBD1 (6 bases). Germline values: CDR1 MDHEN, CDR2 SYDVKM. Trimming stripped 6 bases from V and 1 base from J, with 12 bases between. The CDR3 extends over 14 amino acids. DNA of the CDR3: TGTGCCAGCAGCTCTGGACAGCGGAACACTGAAGCTTTCTTT. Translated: CASSSGQRNTEAFF.